A single sample gave rise to the 32 T cell receptor beta chains below, sequenced in a study of regulatory T cells in long-lasting Graves disease. Time point: persistent/refractory GD, antithyroid drugs over 5 years with positive TRAb. TCR sequences were obtained from RNA taken from PBMCs. CDR3 regions were amplified by Arm-PCR using iRepertoire HTBI primers to build TCR beta libraries. In TCRdb, the multiplex PCR reads were re-called with MiXCR into one record per CDR3 protein. Seen here are about 660,000 distinct CDR3 sequences, around 30% observed once, and the top ten hold around 40%. The sample here was peripheral blood mononuclear cells (PBMCs), taken when the disease was refractory, from a patient treated with antithyroid drugs. These receptors were collected from a female donor with Graves disease.

This chain links TRBV29-1 with TRBJ1-1; D unclear. CDR3 length equals 14 residues. Germline CDR1 reads SQVTM; CDR2 reads ANQGSEA. V was shortened by 4 bases and J by 4 bases, with 16 bases between the two germline ends. The CDR3 coding sequence is TGCAGCGTTGCAGAAACCTGGGATAGCACTGAAGCTTTCTTT. Translation gives CSVAETWDSTEAFF. The full variable domain, rest sourced from reference TRBV29-1 and TRBJ1-1, is SAVISQKPSRDICQRGTSLTIQCQVDSQVTMMFWYRQQPGQSLTLIATANQGSEATYESGFVIDKFPISRPNLTFSTLTVSNMSPEDSSIYLCSVAETWDSTEAFFGQGTRLTVV.

The chain has TRBV30 and TRBJ1-2; D uncertain. The CDR3 is 11 amino acids. V lost 5 bases and J lost 4, with 8 bases in between. The germline gives CDR1 GTSNPN, CDR2 SVGIG (reference sequence). The CDR3 reads CAWSRPYGYTF. The CDR3 region has the DNA TGTGCCTGGTCCCGGCCCTATGGCTACACCTTC.

There are a few counts of this clonotype. The J gene is TRBJ1-1, the V gene TRBV28; D unresolved. CDR1 is MDHEN, CDR2 SYDVKM, per germline. The V end lost 5 bases, the J end lost 6 bases, and 10 bases lay between the germline ends. CDR3 size: 12 residues. CDR3 loop: CASSLLPSEAFF. The CDR3 coding sequence is TGTGCCAGCAGTCTCCTCCCTTCTGAAGCTTTCTTT.

This clonotype showed up just a few times. The CDR3 region is CSARDVRDQETQYF. DNA of the CDR3: TGCAGTGCTAGAGATGTCCGGGACCAAGAGACCCAGTACTTC. The chain joins TRBV20-1 to TRBJ2-5; D gene ambiguous. CDR3 length: 14 amino acids. Trimming shortened V by 0 bases and J by 0 bases, and 8 bases separated the two germline ends. CDR1 is DFQATT, CDR2 SNEGSKA, per germline (reference sequence).

This clonotype was recorded many times. This rearrangement joins TRBV12-3 or TRBV12-4 to TRBJ1-5; D unclear. The CDR3 is made up of 13 amino acids. V lost 5 bases to trimming and J lost 5 bases, with 10 bases between them. The CDR3 sequence: CASSLDIDQPQHF. CDR3 nucleotides: TGTGCCAGCAGTCTCGACATCGATCAGCCCCAGCATTTT.

The V gene is TRBV28, the J gene TRBJ2-7; 7 bases agree with TRBD2. This CDR3 comprises 14 residues. V shed 5 bases, J shed 2 bases, and the junction held 6 bases outside the gene matches. CDR1 MDHEN and CDR2 SYDVKM come from the germline V gene. CDR3: CASSQTGLTYEQYF. The CDR3, as DNA: TGTGCCAGCAGTCAGACGGGACTAACCTACGAGCAGTACTTC.

This clonotype has only a few counts. V is TRBV12-3 or TRBV12-4 and J is TRBJ1-5, with TRBD1 as a possible D gene (5 bases). V lost 3 bases and J 8 bases, leaving 8 bases between the germline ends. The CDR3 length is 12 residues. As DNA, the CDR3 is TGTGCCAGCAGTTTCGGGGGTGAGCCCCAGCATTTT. Its protein is CASSFGGEPQHF.

The rearrangement uses TRBV29-1 and TRBJ1-1; TRBD1 might be the D (6 bases). Between the trimmed V and J ends, which lost 2 bases and 5 bases, there was a span of 15 bases. The CDR3 runs 14 residues. CDR1 and CDR2 from the germline V gene are SQVTM and ANQGSEA. In DNA, the CDR3 is TGCAGCGTTGAAATAGGGGGGCGGGGGACTGAAGCTTTCTTT. As protein: CSVEIGGRGTEAFF.

The sample holds one count of this clonotype. This chain connects TRBV5-1 to TRBJ2-4; 8 bases align to TRBD2. The J segment lost 9 bases and the V segment lost 2 bases, leaving 10 bases of the junction unmatched. This CDR3 has 15 residues. In germline, CDR1 is SGHRS, CDR2 YFSETQ. For the CDR3, the DNA is TGCGCCAGCAGCTTCCGGGAGGGCCGCGAGGCCATTCAGTACTTC. Protein sequence: CASSFREGREAIQYF.

This clonotype was seen repeatedly, ten times or more. V and J are TRBV7-6 and TRBJ2-2, with no clear D. Germline-derived CDR1 and CDR2 are SGHVS and FNYEAQ. The CDR3 is made up of 12 amino acids. The V and J ends lost 6 bases and 2 bases respectively, with 4 bases between them. Here the CDR3 DNA reads TGTGCCAGCAGGCGAAACACCGGGGAGCTGTTTTTT. The encoded protein is CASRRNTGELFF. Complete variable domain (other parts from reference TRBV7-6 and TRBJ2-2): GAGVSQSPRYKVTKRGQDVALRCDPISGHVSLYWYRQALGQGPEFLTYFNYEAQQDKSGLPNDRFSAERPEGSISTLTIQRTEQRDSAMYRCASRRNTGELFFGEGSRLTVL.

Worth noting for this clonotype: The junction and the germline gene differ at one end; a read error may be behind it. V is TRBV30 and J is TRBJ2-2; weak D call: TRBD2 (5 bases). Germline CDR1 and CDR2: GTSNPN and SVGIG (reference sequence). This CDR3 spans 13 amino acids. The CDR3 coding sequence is TGTGCCTGGGGTAAAAGAAACACCGGGGAGCTGTTCTTT. The encoded protein is CAWGKRNTGELFF. Full variable domain (remainder filled in from reference TRBV30 and TRBJ2-2): SQTIHQWPATLVQPVGSPLSLECTVEGTSNPNLYWYRQAAGRGLQLLFYSVGIGQISSEVPQNLSASRPQDRQFILSSKKLLLSDSGFYLCAWGKRNTGELFFGEGSRLTVL.

This clonotype has a handful of counts. This chain uses TRBV15 with TRBJ1-1; the D is unclear. The germline V and J ends were trimmed by 1 base and 0 bases, with 6 bases remaining between them. Germline V CDR1 and CDR2: LNHNV, YYDKDF (reference sequence). This CDR3 is built from 14 residues. CDR3 sequence (DNA): TGTGCCACCAGCAGAGGACGGATGAACACTGAAGCTTTCTTT. Translated, it gives CATSRGRMNTEAFF.

In this sample, this clonotype turned up a few times. The chain carries TRBV6-2 or TRBV6-3 and TRBJ2-2, with 7 bases aligning to TRBD1. CDR1 and CDR2 from the germline V gene are MNHEY and SVGEGT. This CDR3 comprises 17 residues. The ends lost 6 bases at V and 5 bases at J; junction bases unmatched: 15. The CDR3 is CASRHSRRGRGTGELFF. CDR3 nucleotides: TGTGCCAGCAGGCACTCCCGCAGGGGGAGAGGAACCGGGGAGCTGTTTTTT.

This clonotype was seen only once. V is TRBV5-6 and J is TRBJ1-5; the match to TRBD1 covers 9 bases. Germline V lookup: CDR1 SGHDT, CDR2 YYEEEE. With 4 bases clipped from V and 2 bases from J, the junction kept 7 bases outside the gene matches. The CDR3 is 16 residues long. CDR3 coding DNA: TGTGCCAGCAGCCTGGGACAGGGATCACGCAATCAGCCCCAGCATTTT. The encoded protein is CASSLGQGSRNQPQHF.

This clonotype occurred a few times. The genes are TRBV29-1 and TRBJ1-2; D might be TRBD1 (5 bases). Germline-derived CDR1 and CDR2 are SQVTM and ANQGSEA. The CDR3 runs 13 residues. Trimming pared 7 bases from V and 4 bases from J, leaving 16 bases between. Here the CDR3 DNA reads TGCAGCGCTACAGCGGGGGATGCCTATGGCTACACCTTC. It is translated as CSATAGDAYGYTF.

This sequence joins TRBV5-5 and TRBJ2-7; 7 nucleotides align to TRBD1. The CDR3 totals 16 residues. The V gene's germline CDR1 is SGHKS and CDR2 YYEKEE (reference sequence). V lost 0 bases, J lost 0 bases, and 6 bases stayed unmatched. CDR3 nucleotides: TGTGCCAGCAGCTTGGCCGGGACAGTAAGCTCCTACGAGCAGTACTTC. Amino acid sequence: CASSLAGTVSSYEQYF.

V is TRBV28 and J is TRBJ2-1; TRBD2 agrees at 7 bases. Germline V lookup: CDR1 MDHEN, CDR2 SYDVKM. The CDR3 runs to 14 residues. The V segment lost 2 bases and the J segment 5 bases; nucleotides outside the gene matches: 3. In DNA form, the CDR3 reads TGTGCCAGCAGTTTAGCGGGAGAAGACAATGAGCAGTTCTTC. This translates into CASSLAGEDNEQFF.

The CDR3 reads CSARQGGPNSPLHF. As DNA, the CDR3 is TGCAGTGCTAGACAGGGGGGTCCCAATTCACCCCTCCACTTT. The V and J genes are TRBV20-1 and TRBJ1-6; 7 positions agree with TRBD1. This CDR3 has 14 residues. Germline CDR1 is DFQATT and CDR2 is SNEGSKA (reference sequence). The J segment lost 7 bases and the V segment lost 2 bases, leaving 5 bases of the junction unmatched.

Notes on this clonotype: An end of the junction does not agree with germline; a read error may underlie this. The V call is TRBV20-1, the J call TRBJ2-7, with TRBD2 matching over 10 bases. This CDR3 has 16 amino acids. The germline V gene has CDR1 DFQATT and CDR2 SNEGSKA (reference sequence). CDR3 sequence reads: CNARGERTSGGYEQYF. The CDR3 bases are TGCAATGCTAGAGGGGAACGGACTAGCGGAGGTTACGAGCAGTACTTC.

This clonotype was counted a few times. J is TRBJ1-2 and V is TRBV6-4; D might be TRBD1 (5 bases). The germline V gene encodes CDR1 MRHNA and CDR2 SNTAGT. V was trimmed by 4 bases and J by 4 bases, leaving 13 bases between them. This CDR3 spans 14 amino acids. The CDR3 sequence: CASSVEGKGYGYTF. In DNA form, the CDR3 reads TGTGCCAGCAGTGTAGAGGGGAAGGGCTATGGCTACACCTTC.

This chain connects TRBV6-1 to TRBJ1-5; 9 positions match TRBD1. With V trimmed by 10 bases and J by 9 bases, 13 bases remained unmatched. This CDR3 region has 14 residues. Germline V gene lookup returns CDR1 MNHNS and CDR2 SASEGT. CDR3 nucleotides: TGTGCCATCAAGCCCGGGACAGGGTCACGGCCCCAGCATTTT. Translation gives CAIKPGTGSRPQHF.

V usage is TRBV10-3 and J usage is TRBJ1-2; D gene ambiguous. Germline V lookup: CDR1 ENHRY, CDR2 SYGVKD. Trimming removed 4 bases at V and 2 bases at J, with 20 bases between. The CDR3 sequence is 17 residues long. For the CDR3, the DNA is TGTGCCATCAGTGCTGGATTGGGAGGGTCCTCGAACTATGGCTACACCTTC. It encodes CAISAGLGGSSNYGYTF.

The chain links TRBV19 to TRBJ1-5; D ambiguous. V was cut by 3 bases and J by 1 base, with 7 bases left in between. CDR3 length equals 14 residues. Germline V gene data show CDR1 as LNHDA and CDR2 as SQIVND (reference sequence). CDR3 nucleotide sequence: TGTGCCAGTAGTATCGAGGGCAGCAATCAGCCCCAGCATTTT. Residues: CASSIEGSNQPQHF.

The chain uses TRBV3-1 and TRBJ1-1; perhaps TRBD1 as D (5 bases). This CDR3 is 14 amino acids long. CDR1 and CDR2 (germline): LGHDT, YNNKEL (reference sequence). The V end lost 5 bases, the J end lost 8 bases, and 18 bases lay between the germline ends. CDR3 sequence reads: CASSAHSRVAEAFF. The CDR3 DNA reads as TGTGCCAGCAGCGCCCACAGCAGGGTTGCCGAAGCTTTCTTT.

This rearrangement joins TRBV3-1 to TRBJ1-6; D not certain. Per the germline V gene, CDR1 is LGHDT and CDR2 is YNNKEL (reference sequence). Trimming took off 0 bases at V and 14 bases at J, with 14 bases between the two ends. This CDR3 is 14 amino acids long. As DNA, the CDR3 is TGTGCCAGCAGCCAAGATAGGAGGGTTGGGACCCTCCACTTT. It specifies CASSQDRRVGTLHF.

This clonotype has just a few counts. The chain joins TRBV20-1 to TRBJ2-5; D might be TRBD1 (5 bases). This CDR3 comprises 16 residues. Germline V CDR1 and CDR2: DFQATT, SNEGSKA (reference sequence). The V gene lost 2 bases and the J gene lost 4 bases, with 20 bases spanning the gap. This chain's CDR3 is CSARLTGPGPPETQYF. CDR3 DNA: TGCAGTGCTAGACTAACAGGTCCAGGGCCCCCAGAGACCCAGTACTTC.

The chain uses TRBV13 and TRBJ2-5, with 11 positions matching TRBD2. CDR3 length: 18 residues. The ends lost 0 bases at V and 0 bases at J; junction bases unmatched: 6. Germline lookup yields CDR1 PRHDT and CDR2 FYEKMQ (reference sequence). CDR3 residues: CASSLGPGTSGYQETQYF. In DNA, the CDR3 is TGTGCCAGCAGCTTAGGCCCCGGGACTAGCGGATACCAAGAGACCCAGTACTTC.

The chain combines TRBV9 with TRBJ2-5; 9 bases are a match to TRBD2. This CDR3 spans 14 amino acids. The trim removed 4 bases at V and 3 bases at J, leaving 4 bases unmatched. Per germline, CDR1 SGDLS and CDR2 YYNGEE. DNA of the CDR3: TGTGCCAGCAGCAGTGTAGCGGGAGAAGAGACCCAGTACTTC. This codes for CASSSVAGEETQYF.

For this clonotype: Here the CDR3 omits its conserved ending phenylalanine or tryptophan, so a read error is the likely source. The chain links TRBV6-5 to TRBJ2-7; no clear D gene. The CDR3 runs to 14 residues. Germline V gene data show CDR1 as MNHEY and CDR2 as SVGAGI. Trimming took 2 bases from V and 2 from J, leaving 10 bases between them. CDR3 in amino acids: CASSYGRHPYEQYL. Written as DNA, the CDR3 is TGTGCCAGCAGTTACGGAAGGCACCCCTACGAGCAGTACTTA.

The genes are TRBV24-1 and TRBJ1-5; D may be TRBD1 (6 bases). CDR1 is KGHDR, CDR2 SFDVKD, per germline. V lost 2 bases and J lost 3, with 13 bases in between. The CDR3 runs to 16 residues. The CDR3 nucleotides read TGTGCCACCAGTGATTCGACCGGGGGCGCCAATCAGCCCCAGCATTTT. It is translated as CATSDSTGGANQPQHF.

The V gene is TRBV6-1, the J gene TRBJ2-2, with TRBD2 as a possible D gene (6 bases). CDR3 length: 14 residues. The V end lost 6 bases, the J end lost 1 base, and 9 bases lay between the germline ends. The germline V gene encodes CDR1 MNHNS and CDR2 SASEGT. This CDR3 reads CASRGLWNTGELFF. CDR3 bases: TGTGCCAGCAGGGGACTGTGGAACACCGGGGAGCTGTTTTTT.

This clonotype has just a few counts. This sequence joins TRBV20-1 and TRBJ1-2, with TRBD1 identical over 7 bases. Trimming took 3 bases from V and 4 from J; bases not matched to a gene: 8. CDR1 DFQATT and CDR2 SNEGSKA come from the germline V gene (reference sequence). The CDR3 is 14 amino acids. DNA of the CDR3: TGCAGTGCTAGTCCCGGGACAGCCTCCTATGGCTACACCTTC. It encodes CSASPGTASYGYTF.